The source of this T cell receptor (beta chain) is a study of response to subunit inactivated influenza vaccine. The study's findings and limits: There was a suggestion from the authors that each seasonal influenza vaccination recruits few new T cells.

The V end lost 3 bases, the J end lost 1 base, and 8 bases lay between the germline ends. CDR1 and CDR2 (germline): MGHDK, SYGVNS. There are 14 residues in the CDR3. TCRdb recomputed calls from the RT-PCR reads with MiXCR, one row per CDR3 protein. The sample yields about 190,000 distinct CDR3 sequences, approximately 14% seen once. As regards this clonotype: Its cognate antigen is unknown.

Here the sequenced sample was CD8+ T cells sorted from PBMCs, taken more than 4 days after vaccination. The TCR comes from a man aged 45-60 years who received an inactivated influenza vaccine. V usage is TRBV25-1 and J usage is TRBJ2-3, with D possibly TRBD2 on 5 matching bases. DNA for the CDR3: TGTGCCAGCAGTGATGAGAGGGGCACAGATACGCAGTATTTT. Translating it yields CASSDERGTDTQYF.